This T cell receptor beta chain was documented in a study of cytomegalovirus exposure and HLA in healthy donors. Study in general: Among the 350 to 500 donors who were genotyped, roughly 86% fell in the genetic ancestry cluster that is associated with self-reported Caucasian donors. Whole-study results and caveats: Per published reports, the classifier diagnosed cytomegalovirus status with high specificity and sensitivity.

It was with 60 Vbeta and 13 Jbeta primers that the PCR ran. Study processing details: Unique TCR beta chains totaled 80 million to 100 million in a later count, with roughly 12 million of them shared. The assay was immunoSEQ multiplex PCR, and TCRdb's table has in-frame clones only and misses some. D and trimming come from the DNA, and the V and J calls and clone size come from that table. This sample lists 130,000 to 150,000 clones; its ten largest clones have approximately 1%. Trimming took 6 bases from V and 2 from J, leaving 17 bases between them. The germline CDR1 and CDR2 sequences are MNHEY and SVGAGI. The CDR3 is 15 residues long. On this clone: Its antigen is still unknown.

Material for sequencing was PBMCs. V usage is TRBV6-5 and J usage is TRBJ2-7; D perhaps matches TRBD2 (6 bases). This TCR was sampled from a male donor in good health and CMV-seronegative. CDR3 nucleotides: TGTGCCAGCAGGTCAACCGGGACTTACCCCTACGAGCAGTACTTC. As protein: CASRSTGTYPYEQYF.